The present T cell receptor (beta chain) was sequenced within a study of T cell responses to AZD1222 COVID-19 vaccine. For the study at large: Doses given second, at about 4 or about 12 weeks, were pooled. General study findings and limits: Donors, mostly white British, included more females; clonal diversity was possibly underestimated.

About this clone itself: Its matching antigen is unknown.

The protocol was immunoSEQ multiplex PCR, while the TCRdb copy is restricted to in-frame clones and leaves out a portion. Of about 100,000 clones in the sample, around 90% are singletons; the top ten hold around 3.1%. Trimming removed 2 bases from V and 4 bases from J, with 12 bases in between. The length of the CDR3 is 15 residues. From germline, CDR1 is SEHNR and CDR2 FQNEAQ (reference sequence). The specimen comprised peripheral blood, sampled on day 0 of AZD1222 vaccination. This chain connects TRBV7-9 to TRBJ1-3, with D tentatively TRBD1 (6 bases). The TCR originated in an adult in good health. CDR3: CASSLWGAVGNTIYF. The CDR3 bases are TGTGCCAGCAGCTTATGGGGGGCAGTCGGAAACACCATATATTTT. Together with reference TRBV7-9 and TRBJ1-3, the CDR3 gives the full variable domain: DTGVSQNPRHKITKRGQNVTFRCDPISEHNRLYWYRQTLGQGPEFLTYFQNEAQLEKSRLLSDRFSAERPKGSFSTLEIQRTEQGDSAMYLCASSLWGAVGNTIYFGEGSWLTVV.